Here is one T cell receptor beta chain with its context. The target antigen is unknown. CDR1 is LNHDA and CDR2 is SQIVND in the germline V gene (reference sequence). The V gene end was trimmed by 4 bases and the J gene end by 2 bases; junction bases not matched to a gene: 5. This CDR3 has 15 amino acids. The data derive from a study of PD-L1 blockade in urothelial cancer. Study summary: T cells numbered a median of roughly 150,000 in the blood samples. The study's findings and limits: Pretreatment TCR clonality in blood, when below the median, was predictive of better survival.

Documented time point: pretreatment peripheral blood. Repertoires were generated with immunoSEQ multiplex PCR, while TCRdb's copy carries only in-frame clones and drops some. This table has 85,000 to 100,000 clones, roughly 91% appearing once. The sequenced sample was PBMCs, obtained around atezolizumab (anti-PD-L1) treatment. The TCR was taken from a man in his 60s with urothelial cancer. V gene TRBV19 combines with J gene TRBJ1-2, with 9 positions matching TRBD1. CDR3 residues: CASSKQGALNYGYTF. DNA of the CDR3: TGTGCCAGTAGTAAACAGGGGGCGCTGAACTATGGCTACACCTTC.